This T cell receptor beta chain was found in a study of blood T cells in healthy people across ages. This CDR3 contains 15 residues. Trimming took 0 bases from V and 2 from J; bases not matched to a gene: 2. CDR1 and CDR2 from the germline V gene are LGHNA and YSLEER. A second PCR of roughly 6 to 12 cycles used a sample-barcoded 5' primer and a J-beta primer mix. TCRdb re-derived calls from the 5' RACE reads in MiXCR, one entry per CDR3 protein. The data show about 1.8 million distinct CDR3 sequences, 40% to 55% seen once. The sequence derives from a woman in her 40s in good health. Sequenced material: blood. The chain links TRBV4-3 to TRBJ2-7, with 9 nucleotides matching TRBD2. Written as DNA, the CDR3 is TGCGCCAGCAGCCAAGATCTAGCGGGGCCCTACGAGCAGTACTTC. Translation gives CASSQDLAGPYEQYF.